These T cell receptor beta chains were read from a single sample in a study of T cell responses to AZD1222 COVID-19 vaccine. Profiled with immunoSEQ multiplex PCR; TCRdb holds only in-frame clones, not every one. The sample carries 90,000 to 100,000 clones, around nine tenths recorded once. The starting material was peripheral blood, obtained 28 days after the second AZD1222 dose. These receptors came from an adult who received the AZD1222 COVID-19 vaccine. The CDR3 runs from the conserved cysteine through the conserved F or W. Fields, in order: D gene, clone size, V gene, J gene, CDR3 DNA, CDR3 protein. D genes are given only for firm matches. Clone size is stated in some rows and not others, as once, few, many or a class when expanded.

D: -; size: -; V: TRBV30; J: TRBJ1-1; DNA: TGTGCCTGGCCCGACCCCTCGAACCAGGGGCACACTGAAGCTTTCTTT; CDR3: CAWPDPSNQGHTEAFF
D: -; size: -; V: TRBV6-5; J: TRBJ1-6; DNA: TGTGCCAGCAGTTACTCGAGGGGCGGTTCACCCCTCCACTTT; CDR3: CASSYSRGGSPLHF
D: TRBD2; size: -; V: TRBV19; J: TRBJ2-3; DNA: TGTGCCAGTAGTATGGATTCCCCGGGAGGGCCGACAGATACGCAGTATTTT; CDR3: CASSMDSPGGPTDTQYF
D: -; size: -; V: TRBV27; J: TRBJ2-7; DNA: TGTGCCAGCAGTTTATCCCCTACTGAGACCTACGAGCAGTACTTC; CDR3: CASSLSPTETYEQYF
D: TRBD1; size: -; V: TRBV6-2/TRBV6-3; J: TRBJ1-2; DNA: TGTGCCAGCAGTTATTCGGGGACAGGAGTAAACTATGGCTACACCTTC; CDR3: CASSYSGTGVNYGYTF
D: TRBD2; size: -; V: TRBV11-1; J: TRBJ2-7; DNA: TGTGCCAGCAGCTCGAATCGGCGGGAGATCTCCTACGAGCAGTACTTC; CDR3: CASSSNRREISYEQYF
D: TRBD1; size: -; V: TRBV30; J: TRBJ1-1; DNA: TGTGCCTGGGTGGGACAGATGAACACTGAAGCTTTCTTT; CDR3: CAWVGQMNTEAFF
D: TRBD1; size: -; V: TRBV29-1; J: TRBJ1-4; DNA: TGCAGCGGACAGGGGGCGGAAAAACTGTTTTTT; CDR3: CSGQGAEKLFF
D: TRBD1; size: once; V: TRBV7-2; J: TRBJ1-2; DNA: TGTGCCAGCAGCTTAAATCCAGGGGGCGTCTATGGCTACACCTTC; CDR3: CASSLNPGGVYGYTF
D: TRBD1; size: -; V: TRBV29-1; J: TRBJ2-1; DNA: TGCAGCGCTAGGACAGGGGGGAATGAGCAGTTCTTC; CDR3: CSARTGGNEQFF
D: TRBD2; size: few; V: TRBV7-9; J: TRBJ2-7; DNA: TGTGCGGGGGAACTAGCGGGTACCTACGAGCAGTACTTC; CDR3: CAGELAGTYEQYF
D: -; size: -; V: TRBV7-6; J: TRBJ1-6; DNA: TGTGCCAGCAGCTTATCGGAGGAATCACCCCTCCACTTT; CDR3: CASSLSEESPLHF
D: -; size: -; V: TRBV19; J: TRBJ1-3; DNA: TGTGCCAGTCACTCTGGAAACACCATATATTTT; CDR3: CASHSGNTIYF
D: -; size: -; V: TRBV7-9; J: TRBJ2-5; DNA: TGTGCCAGCAGCTTAATAGAGACCCAGTACTTC; CDR3: CASSLIETQYF
D: -; size: -; V: TRBV5-6; J: TRBJ1-4; DNA: TGTGCCAGCAGCCTGGGGGTCAGGGGAGGGGATGAAAAACTGTTTTTT; CDR3: CASSLGVRGGDEKLFF
D: TRBD2; size: -; V: TRBV30; J: TRBJ2-7; DNA: TGTGCCTGGAGTCGTAGCGGGTCGGTGGAGCAGTACTTC; CDR3: CAWSRSGSVEQYF
D: TRBD2; size: once; V: TRBV2; J: TRBJ2-5; DNA: TGTGCCAGCAGGGATCAGGGAGGGGAGGAGACCCAGTACTTC; CDR3: CASRDQGGEETQYF
D: TRBD1; size: -; V: TRBV29-1; J: TRBJ2-5; DNA: TGCAGCGTTGAAGATCTGGGACAGGGGGCTAAGACCCAGTACTTC; CDR3: CSVEDLGQGAKTQYF
D: TRBD1; size: -; V: TRBV30; J: TRBJ1-5; DNA: TGTGCCTGGAGTAAGGGGACAGTGACCAATCAGCCCCAGCATTTT; CDR3: CAWSKGTVTNQPQHF
D: -; size: -; V: TRBV5-1; J: TRBJ1-1; DNA: TGCGCCAGCAGCTTCCCAGACACTGAAGCTTTCTTT; CDR3: CASSFPDTEAFF
D: TRBD2; size: -; V: TRBV19; J: TRBJ2-1; DNA: TGTGCCAGTAGTATAAGGTCGAGCGGGAGATCCAATGAGCAGTTCTTC; CDR3: CASSIRSSGRSNEQFF
D: -; size: -; V: TRBV11-2; J: TRBJ2-7; DNA: TGTGCCAGCAGCTTTGCCGTTTCCGAGCAGTACTTC; CDR3: CASSFAVSEQYF
D: -; size: once; V: TRBV19; J: TRBJ1-5; DNA: TGTGCCAGTAGTACGGCGAGCGGGTATAATCAGCCCCAGCATTTT; CDR3: CASSTASGYNQPQHF
D: TRBD2; size: -; V: TRBV7-9; J: TRBJ2-7; DNA: TGTGCCAGCACCCCGGGGGGGGGTGAACAGTACTTC; CDR3: CASTPGGGEQYF
D: TRBD2; size: -; V: TRBV19; J: TRBJ2-3; DNA: TGTGCCAGTAGTCCCCGGGAGGGCCCTACGCAGTATTTT; CDR3: CASSPREGPTQYF
D: -; size: -; V: TRBV5-1; J: TRBJ2-5; DNA: TGCGCCAGCAGCTGGCAAGAGACCCAGTACTTC; CDR3: CASSWQETQYF
D: TRBD2; size: -; V: TRBV2; J: TRBJ2-3; DNA: TGTGCCAGCAGTGAAGTAGCGGGACTGACAGATACGCAGTATTTT; CDR3: CASSEVAGLTDTQYF
D: TRBD2; size: -; V: TRBV5-1; J: TRBJ2-3; DNA: TGCGCCAGCCGGACTAGCGGGAGTAGCACAGATACGCAGTATTTT; CDR3: CASRTSGSSTDTQYF
D: -; size: once; V: TRBV29-1; J: TRBJ1-2; DNA: TGCAGCGTTCTTTCTGGCAGGGCGTATGGCTACACCTTC; CDR3: CSVLSGRAYGYTF
D: TRBD1; size: once; V: TRBV5-1; J: TRBJ2-4; DNA: TGCGCCAGCCGTCCCGCTAACACAGGGGGCATCGCCAAAAACATTCAGTACTTC; CDR3: CASRPANTGGIAKNIQYF
D: TRBD2; size: -; V: TRBV15; J: TRBJ2-7; DNA: TGTGCCACCAGCAGAGATTGGTTGATAGCGGGAGGGAACCTACGCGGGTTCTACGAGCAGTACTTC; CDR3: CATSRDWLIAGGNLRGFYEQYF
D: -; size: -; V: TRBV9; J: TRBJ2-1; DNA: TGTGCCAGCAGCGTAGCTTGGGGGGCGGGAGACCCCTACAATGAGCAGTTCTTC; CDR3: CASSVAWGAGDPYNEQFF
D: -; size: -; V: TRBV7-8; J: TRBJ1-1; DNA: TGTGCCAGCAGCTTAGCTTGGTCCACTGAAGCTTTCTTT; CDR3: CASSLAWSTEAFF
D: -; size: -; V: TRBV12-5; J: TRBJ2-1; DNA: TGTGCTAGTGGTCTCGCTCCAAGCTCCTACAATGAGCAGTTCTTC; CDR3: CASGLAPSSYNEQFF
D: -; size: -; V: TRBV11-2; J: TRBJ1-2; DNA: TGTGCCAGCAGCTTGTTGGAGTATGGCTACACCTTC; CDR3: CASSLLEYGYTF
D: -; size: -; V: TRBV11-3; J: TRBJ2-7; DNA: TGTGCCAGCAGCGAAGGAGTGCAGGGTTTCAACGAGCAGTACTTC; CDR3: CASSEGVQGFNEQYF
D: -; size: -; V: TRBV4-2; J: TRBJ2-2; DNA: TGTGCCAGCGATCCCACGGGTAGGGGCACCGGGGAGCTGTTTTTT; CDR3: CASDPTGRGTGELFF
D: -; size: -; V: TRBV4-2; J: TRBJ1-1; DNA: TGTGCCAGCAGCTCTCAGACAGGCCCCTTTGAAGCTTTCTTT; CDR3: CASSSQTGPFEAFF
D: TRBD2; size: few; V: TRBV27; J: TRBJ2-1; DNA: TGTGCCAGCAGTTTACTCCAAGCGGGAGGGCCAAACAATGAGCAGTTCTTC; CDR3: CASSLLQAGGPNNEQFF
D: TRBD1; size: -; V: TRBV6-5; J: TRBJ1-2; DNA: TGTGCCAGCAGCCTAGGGACAGGCTATGGCTACACCTTC; CDR3: CASSLGTGYGYTF
D: -; size: once; V: TRBV4-1; J: TRBJ1-1; DNA: TGCGCCAGCAGCCAAGAGACAGCAAACACTGAAGCTTTCTTT; CDR3: CASSQETANTEAFF
D: -; size: -; V: TRBV5-1; J: TRBJ2-3; DNA: TGCGCCAGCAGCACGAGGACAGCCAGCCGCCCAGATACGCAGTATTTT; CDR3: CASSTRTASRPDTQYF
D: -; size: -; V: TRBV18; J: TRBJ2-7; DNA: TGTGCCAGCTCACCACGGAGGAATGTGCCGGGACAGGGAGGTAGCGGGAACCCCTACGAGCAGTACTTC; CDR3: CASSPRRNVPGQGGSGNPYEQYF